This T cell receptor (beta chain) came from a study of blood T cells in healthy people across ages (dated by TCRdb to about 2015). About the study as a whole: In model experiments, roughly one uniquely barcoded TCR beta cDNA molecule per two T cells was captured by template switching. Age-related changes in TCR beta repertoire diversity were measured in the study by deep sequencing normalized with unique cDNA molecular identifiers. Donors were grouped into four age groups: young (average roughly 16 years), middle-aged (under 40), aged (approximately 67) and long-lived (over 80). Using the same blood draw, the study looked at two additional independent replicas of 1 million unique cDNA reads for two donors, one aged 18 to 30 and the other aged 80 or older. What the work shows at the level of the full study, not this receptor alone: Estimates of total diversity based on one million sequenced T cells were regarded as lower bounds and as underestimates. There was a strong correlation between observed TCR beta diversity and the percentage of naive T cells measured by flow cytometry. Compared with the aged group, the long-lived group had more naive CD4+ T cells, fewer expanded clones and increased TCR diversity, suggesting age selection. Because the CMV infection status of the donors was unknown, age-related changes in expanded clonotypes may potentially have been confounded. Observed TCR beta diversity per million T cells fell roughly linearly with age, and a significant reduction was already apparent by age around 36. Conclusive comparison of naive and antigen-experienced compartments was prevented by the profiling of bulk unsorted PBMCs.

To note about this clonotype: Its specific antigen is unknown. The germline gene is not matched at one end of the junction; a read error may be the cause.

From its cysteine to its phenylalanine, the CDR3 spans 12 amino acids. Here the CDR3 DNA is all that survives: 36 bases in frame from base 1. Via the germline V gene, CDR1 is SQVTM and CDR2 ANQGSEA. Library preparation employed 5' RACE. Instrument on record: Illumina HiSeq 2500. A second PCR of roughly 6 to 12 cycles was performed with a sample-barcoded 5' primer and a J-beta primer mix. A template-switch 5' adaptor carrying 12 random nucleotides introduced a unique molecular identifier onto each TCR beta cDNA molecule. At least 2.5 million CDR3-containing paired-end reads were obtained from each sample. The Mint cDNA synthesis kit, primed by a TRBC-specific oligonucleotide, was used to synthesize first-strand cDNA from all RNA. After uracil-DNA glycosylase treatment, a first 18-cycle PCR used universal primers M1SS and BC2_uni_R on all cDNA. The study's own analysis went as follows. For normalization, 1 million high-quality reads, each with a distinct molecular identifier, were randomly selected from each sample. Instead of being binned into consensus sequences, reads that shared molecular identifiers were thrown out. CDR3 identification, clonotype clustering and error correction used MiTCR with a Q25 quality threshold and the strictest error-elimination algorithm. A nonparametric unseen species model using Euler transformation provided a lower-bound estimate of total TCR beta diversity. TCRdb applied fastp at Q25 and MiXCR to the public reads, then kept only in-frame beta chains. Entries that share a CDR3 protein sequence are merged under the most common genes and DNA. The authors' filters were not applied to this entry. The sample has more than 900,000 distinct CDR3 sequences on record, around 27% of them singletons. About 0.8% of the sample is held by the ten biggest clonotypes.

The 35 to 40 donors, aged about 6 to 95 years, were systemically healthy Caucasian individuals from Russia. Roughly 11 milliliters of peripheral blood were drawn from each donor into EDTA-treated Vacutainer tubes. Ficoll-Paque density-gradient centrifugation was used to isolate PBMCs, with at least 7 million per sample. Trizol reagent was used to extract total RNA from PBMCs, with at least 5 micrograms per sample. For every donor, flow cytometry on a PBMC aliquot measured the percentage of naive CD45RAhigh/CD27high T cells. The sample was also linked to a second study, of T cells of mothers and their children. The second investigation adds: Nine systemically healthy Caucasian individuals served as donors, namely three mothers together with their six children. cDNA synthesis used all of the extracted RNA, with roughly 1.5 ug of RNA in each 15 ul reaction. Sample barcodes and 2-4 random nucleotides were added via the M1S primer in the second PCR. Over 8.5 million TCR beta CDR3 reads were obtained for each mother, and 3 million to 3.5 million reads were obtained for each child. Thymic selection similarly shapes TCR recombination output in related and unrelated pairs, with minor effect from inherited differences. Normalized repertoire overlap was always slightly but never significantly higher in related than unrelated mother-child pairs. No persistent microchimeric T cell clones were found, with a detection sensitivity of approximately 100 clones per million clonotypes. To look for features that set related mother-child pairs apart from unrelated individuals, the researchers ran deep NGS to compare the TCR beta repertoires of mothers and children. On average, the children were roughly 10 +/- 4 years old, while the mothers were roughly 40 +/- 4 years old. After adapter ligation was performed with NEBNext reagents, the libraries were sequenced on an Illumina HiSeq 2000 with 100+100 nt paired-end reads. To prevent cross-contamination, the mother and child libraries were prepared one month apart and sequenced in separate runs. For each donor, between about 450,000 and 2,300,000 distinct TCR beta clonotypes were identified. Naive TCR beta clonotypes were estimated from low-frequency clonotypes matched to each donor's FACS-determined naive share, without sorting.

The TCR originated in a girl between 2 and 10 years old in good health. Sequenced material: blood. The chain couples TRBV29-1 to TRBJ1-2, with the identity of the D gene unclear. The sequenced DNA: TGCAGCGTTGTGTCGGATGCAGGAATACCCATTTTC. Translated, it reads CSVVSDAGIPIF. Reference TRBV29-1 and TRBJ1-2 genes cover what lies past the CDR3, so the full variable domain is SAVISQKPSRDICQRGTSLTIQCQVDSQVTMMFWYRQQPGQSLTLIATANQGSEATYESGFVIDKFPISRPNLTFSTLTVSNMSPEDSSIYLCSVVSDAGIPIFGSGTRLTVV.